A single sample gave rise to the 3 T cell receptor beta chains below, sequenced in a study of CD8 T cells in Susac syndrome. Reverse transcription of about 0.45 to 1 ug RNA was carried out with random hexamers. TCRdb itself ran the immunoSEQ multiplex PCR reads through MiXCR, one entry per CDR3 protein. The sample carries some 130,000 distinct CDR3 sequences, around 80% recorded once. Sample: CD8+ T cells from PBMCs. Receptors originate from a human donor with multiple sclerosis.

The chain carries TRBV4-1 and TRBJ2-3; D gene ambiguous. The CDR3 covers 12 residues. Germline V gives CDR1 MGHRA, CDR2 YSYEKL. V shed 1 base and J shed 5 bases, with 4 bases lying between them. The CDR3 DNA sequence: TGCGCCAGCAGCCAAGTTAGAGATACGCAGTATTTT. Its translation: CASSQVRDTQYF.

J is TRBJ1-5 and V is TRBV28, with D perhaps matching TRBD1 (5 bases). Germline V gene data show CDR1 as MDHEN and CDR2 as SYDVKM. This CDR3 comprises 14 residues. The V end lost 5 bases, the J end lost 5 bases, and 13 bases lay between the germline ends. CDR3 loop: CASSHGTGDQPQHF. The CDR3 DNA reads TGTGCCAGCAGTCACGGTACAGGTGATCAGCCCCAGCATTTT.

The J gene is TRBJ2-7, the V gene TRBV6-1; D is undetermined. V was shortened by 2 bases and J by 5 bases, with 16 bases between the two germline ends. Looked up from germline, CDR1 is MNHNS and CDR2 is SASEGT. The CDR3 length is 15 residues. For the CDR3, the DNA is TGTGCCAGCAGTGAATCAGGTCCACAACGGGACGAGCAGTACGTC. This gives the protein CASSESGPQRDEQYV.